The rows below give T cell receptor beta chains drawn from one sample of a study of STAT5B mutations in CD4+ large granular lymphocyte leukemia. The assay was immunoSEQ multiplex PCR, and TCRdb's table has in-frame clones only and misses some. The table records around 30,000 clones, more than 75% of them present only once. Material: CD4+ T cells from blood buffy coats. These receptors were obtained from a human donor in good health. CDR3s include the opening cysteine and the closing phenylalanine or tryptophan. The D gene is left open where the match is weak. The listing skips clone size in some rows; elsewhere it reads once, few, many or a size class.

>-|TRBV30|-|TRBJ1-4
TGTGCCGCCCAAGCGGCTAGTGAAAAACTGTTTTTT
CAAQAASEKLFF
>-|TRBV10-2|-|TRBJ2-7
TGCGCCAGCAGTGGCCCCGCGGGGTCTAACTCCTACGAGCAGTACTTC
CASSGPAGSNSYEQYF
>-|TRBV2|-|TRBJ2-5
TGTGCCAGCAGTGAAGCGGGGGAGACCCAGTACTTC
CASSEAGETQYF
>-|TRBV11-2|TRBD1|TRBJ2-1
TGTGCCAGCACCCGGGACAGGGGCGATGAGCAGTTCTTC
CASTRDRGDEQFF
>-|TRBV29-1|TRBD1|TRBJ1-2
TGCAGCGTGGGGACAGGGGCGAACTATGGCTACACCTTC
CSVGTGANYGYTF
>few|TRBV19|-|TRBJ1-1
TGTGCCAGTAGTGATATGGAGAACACTGAAGCTTTCTTT
CASSDMENTEAFF
>-|TRBV5-4|-|TRBJ2-7
TGTGCCAGCAGCTTATTCAGCTCCTACGAGCAGTACTTC
CASSLFSSYEQYF
>few|TRBV29-1|-|TRBJ2-2
TGCAGCGCTACTCCGAGGGGGGAGCTGTTTTTT
CSATPRGELFF
>medium-sized|TRBV19|TRBD1|TRBJ1-1
TGTGCCAGTAGCCCCGGGACAGCGCAGGAAGCTTTCTTT
CASSPGTAQEAFF
>few|TRBV10-2|TRBD1|TRBJ2-7
TGCGCCAGCAGTGAGACCCGGGACAGGGGGCATGGGGAGCAGTACTTC
CASSETRDRGHGEQYF
>-|TRBV29-1|-|TRBJ1-1
TGCAGCGTTGTGGCGGAAACTGAAGCTTTCTTT
CSVVAETEAFF
>-|TRBV27|-|TRBJ2-7
TGTGCCAGCAGTCGAGGGACATTAATCAGCGAGCAGTACTTC
CASSRGTLISEQYF
>few|TRBV5-6|-|TRBJ1-4
TGTGCCAGCAGCTTGTCCGGGGGAGAACTGTTTTTT
CASSLSGGELFF
>-|TRBV10-1|-|TRBJ2-3
TGCGCCAGCACGAAGGGCAGGGCCCCTTTTTGGGGGACCAGGGATACGCAGTATTTT
CASTKGRAPFWGTRDTQYF
>-|TRBV5-1|TRBD2|TRBJ2-4
TGCGCCAGCAGCTTTGGAGCGGGGGCCAAAAACATTCAGTACTTC
CASSFGAGAKNIQYF
>-|TRBV15|TRBD2|TRBJ2-5
TGTGCCACCAGCAGAACTAGACTAGCGGCAGGGGGGGAGACCCAGTACTTC
CATSRTRLAAGGETQYF
>-|TRBV6-1|-|TRBJ1-5
TGTGCCAGCAGTCCGAGACAGGTGAATCAGCCCCAGCATTTT
CASSPRQVNQPQHF
>-|TRBV18|TRBD2|TRBJ2-3
TGTGCCAGCTCACCACCGGGACTAGGGTATACGCAGTATTTT
CASSPPGLGYTQYF
>few|TRBV9|-|TRBJ1-4
TGTGCCAGCAGCCGAGGGGGAGGGGCAACTAATGAAAAACTGTTTTTT
CASSRGGGATNEKLFF
>-|TRBV5-6|-|TRBJ1-1
TGTGCCAGCAGCCCGCGGGGGGGCTCCGAAGCTTTCTTT
CASSPRGGSEAFF
>-|TRBV5-6|TRBD2|TRBJ2-3
TGTGCCAGCAGCTTGACTAGCGGGAGGGCGGATACGCAGTATTTT
CASSLTSGRADTQYF
>-|TRBV19|TRBD1|TRBJ1-1
TGTGCCAGTAGGGGACAGGGGGGCACTGAAGCTTTCTTT
CASRGQGGTEAFF
>-|TRBV27|-|TRBJ2-7
TGTGCCAGCAGTGCCCTCAACAGGATGGGGGACGAGCAGTACTTC
CASSALNRMGDEQYF
>-|TRBV11-2|-|TRBJ2-5
TGTGCCAGCAGCTTAGGCCCCCGGGGGGCTGGGGAGACCCAGTACTTC
CASSLGPRGAGETQYF
>-|TRBV5-1|-|TRBJ1-4
TGCGCCAGCAGTCCGGGAGATGCGGATGAAAAACTGTTTTTT
CASSPGDADEKLFF
>-|TRBV5-6|-|TRBJ1-4
TGTGCCAGCAGCCCAGATAGGGGGATACGGGGTGAAAAACTGTTTTTT
CASSPDRGIRGEKLFF
>-|TRBV29-1|-|TRBJ1-1
TGCAGCGTCCAGGGGACGGGTGAAGCTTTCTTT
CSVQGTGEAFF
>once|TRBV10-2|-|TRBJ1-5
TGCGCCAGCAGGGACACAGACTTCCAGCCCCAGCATTTT
CASRDTDFQPQHF
>-|TRBV19|TRBD1|TRBJ2-1
TGTGCCAGTAGTGCCGACAGGGGTCTCCACAATGAGCAGTTCTTC
CASSADRGLHNEQFF
>-|TRBV2|TRBD2|TRBJ2-1
TGTGCCAGCATCTCGACTAGCACCATTAGTGGAGCGCAGTTCTTC
CASISTSTISGAQFF
>-|TRBV15|TRBD1|TRBJ1-1
TGTGCCACCAGCCGAGGACAGGAGAACACTGAAGCTTTCTTT
CATSRGQENTEAFF
>-|TRBV18|TRBD1|TRBJ1-3
TGTGCCAGCTCACCACAGGGGGCGCAAGGAAACACCATATATTTT
CASSPQGAQGNTIYF
>-|TRBV28|-|TRBJ2-3
TGTGCCAGCAGTGCCGGGTTCAGGGCCCAAACAGATACGCAGTATTTT
CASSAGFRAQTDTQYF
>-|TRBV6-5|-|TRBJ2-4
TGTGCCAGCAGTTACCAGGGAATTCAGTACTTC
CASSYQGIQYF
>few|TRBV4-2|-|TRBJ1-5
TGTGCCAGCAGCCCTGGGACGGGAGGGAAGCCCCAGCATTTT
CASSPGTGGKPQHF
>few|TRBV30|-|TRBJ1-2
TGTGCCTGGAGTAGGCGGACAAAGGTGAACTATGGCTACACCTTC
CAWSRRTKVNYGYTF
>-|TRBV19|-|TRBJ1-1
TGTGCCAGCAGGGGAGTGTGGCCGAACACCGAAGCTTTCTTT
CASRGVWPNTEAFF
>-|TRBV5-5|TRBD2|TRBJ2-1
TGTGCCAGCAGCTCCGCCGGGACTAGCTACAATGAGCAGTTCTTC
CASSSAGTSYNEQFF
>-|TRBV11-3|TRBD1|TRBJ2-7
TGTGCCAGCAGCGACAGGGAAAGTAATCGCGAGCAGTACTTC
CASSDRESNREQYF
>-|TRBV5-4|TRBD1|TRBJ1-2
TGTGCCAGCAGCTCGGGACAGGGGGCAGGTGGCTACACCTTC
CASSSGQGAGGYTF
>-|TRBV5-4|-|TRBJ1-2
TGTGCCAGCAGCCTCGGACAGCCTAGGGATGGCTACACCTTC
CASSLGQPRDGYTF
>-|TRBV5-6|-|TRBJ1-2
TGTGCCAGCAGCCTTGGCGGTTCCCTAGGCTACACCTTC
CASSLGGSLGYTF
>-|TRBV27|-|TRBJ2-2
TGTGCCAGCAGTAGCAGGGTCACCGGGGAGCTGTTTTTT
CASSSRVTGELFF
>few|TRBV5-8|TRBD1|TRBJ2-1
TGTGCCAGCAGCTTGGCCGGGACAGGGGTAAGTGAGCAGTTCTTC
CASSLAGTGVSEQFF
>few|TRBV5-1|TRBD1|TRBJ2-7
TGCGCCAGCAGCTTGTGGGGACAGGAAGGGCACGAGCAGTACTTC
CASSLWGQEGHEQYF
>-|TRBV30|-|TRBJ2-4
TGTGCCTGGAGTGTAGGGGCGGCCAAAAACATTCAGTACTTC
CAWSVGAAKNIQYF
>-|TRBV30|-|TRBJ2-2
TGTGCCGCTCCAGGGGATTCGAACACCGGGGAGCTGTTTTTT
CAAPGDSNTGELFF
>-|TRBV11-1|-|TRBJ1-1
TGTGCCAGCAGCCGGGACATTTGGAACACTGAAGCTTTCTTT
CASSRDIWNTEAFF
>-|TRBV6-5|-|TRBJ2-7
TGTGCCAGCAGGGCTCACTCCTACGAGCAGTACTTC
CASRAHSYEQYF
>-|TRBV9|TRBD1|TRBJ1-4
TGTGCCAGCAGCGGACGGGGACAGGGGGGAAAACTGTTTTTT
CASSGRGQGGKLFF
>-|TRBV6-5|TRBD1|TRBJ1-1
TGTGCCAGCAGGTGGACAGGCTCGGACACTGAAGCTTTCTTT
CASRWTGSDTEAFF
>-|TRBV7-6|-|TRBJ1-5
TGTGCCAGCAGCCCCGACAGGACGAGCAATCAGCCCCAGCATTTT
CASSPDRTSNQPQHF
>-|TRBV6-1|-|TRBJ1-3
TGTGCCAGCAGTGAAGCGGCCTCTGGAAACACCATATATTTT
CASSEAASGNTIYF
>few|TRBV19|-|TRBJ1-4
TGTGCCAGTGGGGGTGAAAAACTGTTTTTT
CASGGEKLFF
>-|TRBV10-1|-|TRBJ2-5
TGCGCCAGCAGTGAGCACGGCGGAGAGACCCAGTACTTC
CASSEHGGETQYF
>-|TRBV6-5|-|TRBJ1-1
TGTGCCAGCAGTTACCAGGCGAAGAACACTGAAGCTTTCTTT
CASSYQAKNTEAFF
>-|TRBV6-1|-|TRBJ1-5
TGTGCCAGCAGTGAAACCTCCGTCGGCGGGTATCAGCCCCAGCATTTT
CASSETSVGGYQPQHF
>-|TRBV7-6|TRBD2|TRBJ2-5
TGTGCCAGCAGCTCTCCGGGACTAGCCCCGAAGACCCAGTACTTC
CASSSPGLAPKTQYF
>-|TRBV5-8|TRBD2|TRBJ2-5
TGTGCCAGCAGCCACGGGACTAGCGGGGAGACCCAGTACTTC
CASSHGTSGETQYF
>-|TRBV18|-|TRBJ2-6
TGTGCCAGCTCATCCCCCCTGGGACTTTACTCTGGGGCCAACGTCCTGACTTTC
CASSSPLGLYSGANVLTF